The rows below give T cell receptor beta chains drawn from one sample of a study of T cell changes during pregnancy in multiple sclerosis. TCRdb's copy holds only in-frame clones and misses some; the assay was immunoSEQ multiplex PCR. The repertoire holds around 36,000 clones, more than 90% seen once, with 0.95% to 1.5% in the top ten. This specimen was peripheral blood, taken before pregnancy. These receptors were taken from a female donor with multiple sclerosis, enrolled in a pregnancy study. CDR3s include the opening cysteine and the closing phenylalanine or tryptophan. The order of the fields is J gene, clone size, D gene, V gene, CDR3 protein, CDR3 DNA. A D gene is named only where the DNA matches it firmly. Clone sizes are given selectively: once, few, many, or a class where the clone is expanded.

TRBJ1-2 . TRBD1 TRBV28 CASSLGTGRDYGYTF TGTGCCAGCAGTTTGGGGACAGGGCGAGACTATGGCTACACCTTC
TRBJ2-5 . . TRBV5-4 CASSLPGEETQYF TGTGCCAGCAGCTTGCCGGGAGAAGAGACCCAGTACTTC
TRBJ2-1 . TRBD1 TRBV29-1 CSVGTGGYNEQFF TGCAGCGTTGGGACAGGGGGTTACAATGAGCAGTTCTTC
TRBJ1-3 . . TRBV5-1 CASSLGGGSNTIYF TGCGCCAGCAGCTTGGGAGGTGGCTCTAACACCATATATTTT
TRBJ2-7 . TRBD2 TRBV27 CASSFKGGLLAGLYEQYF TGTGCCAGCAGTTTCAAGGGGGGCCTACTAGCGGGCCTCTACGAGCAGTACTTC
TRBJ2-3 . . TRBV20-1 CSAPLELAQYF TGCAGTGCTCCATTAGAACTAGCGCAGTATTTT
TRBJ2-1 once TRBD1 TRBV4-1 CASSQPGTGIYNEQFF TGCGCCAGCAGCCAACCCGGGACAGGGATTTACAATGAGCAGTTCTTC
TRBJ2-5 . . TRBV7-9 CASSLGSSSQETQYF TGTGCCAGCAGCTTAGGATCTAGCTCCCAAGAGACCCAGTACTTC
TRBJ2-7 . . TRBV27 CASSPQQGTRPYEQYF TGTGCCAGCAGTCCCCAACAGGGCACTAGGCCCTACGAGCAGTACTTC
TRBJ1-1 once TRBD1 TRBV19 CASTPVTGGNTEAFF TGTGCCAGTACTCCGGTGACAGGGGGGAACACTGAAGCTTTCTTT
TRBJ1-2 . TRBD1 TRBV28 CASSSSGTGGRLNYGYTF TGTGCCAGCAGTTCGTCCGGGACAGGGGGTCGGCTGAACTATGGCTACACCTTC
TRBJ2-5 . TRBD1 TRBV5-1 CASSLGRGLGGQETQYF TGCGCCAGCAGCTTGGGAAGGGGGCTAGGTGGGCAAGAGACCCAGTACTTC
TRBJ2-3 . TRBD2 TRBV5-1 CASSDAGGPSDTQYF TGCGCCAGCAGCGATGCGGGAGGGCCAAGTGATACGCAGTATTTT
TRBJ2-7 . TRBD2 TRBV30 CAWSGLAGGYEQYF TGTGCCTGGAGTGGACTAGCGGGAGGCTACGAGCAGTACTTC
TRBJ2-1 . TRBD1 TRBV7-7 CASSLFGTDNEQFF TGTGCTAGCAGCTTATTTGGGACAGACAATGAGCAGTTCTTC
TRBJ2-7 . . TRBV19 CASSILATNGFSEQYF TGTGCCAGTAGTATCTTAGCGACAAACGGGTTTTCCGAGCAGTACTTC
TRBJ2-3 . TRBD2 TRBV7-9 CASSQTSGRGPNTDTQYF TGTGCCAGCAGCCAAACTAGCGGGAGAGGGCCCAACACAGATACGCAGTATTTT
TRBJ1-1 . . TRBV5-4 CASSLAPGVPSTEAFF TGTGCCAGCAGCTTGGCCCCAGGGGTTCCGAGTACTGAAGCTTTCTTT
TRBJ2-3 . . TRBV4-2 CASSQEVWAGQGTDTQYF TGTGCCAGCAGCCAAGAAGTCTGGGCAGGGCAGGGCACAGATACGCAGTATTTT
TRBJ2-3 . . TRBV27 CASSFPSGLGTDTQYF TGTGCCAGCAGTTTCCCGAGTGGACTGGGCACAGATACGCAGTATTTT
TRBJ2-1 . TRBD2 TRBV5-1 CASSLAGGRAQHEQFF TGCGCCAGCAGCTTGGCCGGGGGGAGGGCCCAGCATGAGCAGTTCTTC
TRBJ1-4 . . TRBV4-1 CASSASGGTATNEKLFF TGCGCCAGCAGCGCCTCCGGCGGGACTGCAACTAATGAAAAACTGTTTTTT